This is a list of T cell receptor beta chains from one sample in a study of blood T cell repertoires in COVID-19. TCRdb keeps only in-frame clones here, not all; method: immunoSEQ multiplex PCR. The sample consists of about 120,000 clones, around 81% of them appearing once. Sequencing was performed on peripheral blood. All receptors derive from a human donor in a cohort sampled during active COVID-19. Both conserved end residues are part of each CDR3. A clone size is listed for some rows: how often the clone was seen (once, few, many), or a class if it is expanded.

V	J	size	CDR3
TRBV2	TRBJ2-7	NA	CASTYGRDRAEQYF
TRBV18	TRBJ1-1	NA	CASSPEALRTEAFF
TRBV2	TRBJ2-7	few	CASRENRGGTYEQYF
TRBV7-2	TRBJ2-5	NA	CASSRSQETQYF
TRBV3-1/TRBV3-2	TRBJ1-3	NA	CASSQTEGNTIYF
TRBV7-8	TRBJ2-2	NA	CASSLSPGSGELFF
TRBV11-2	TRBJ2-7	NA	CASSSGQGAREQYF
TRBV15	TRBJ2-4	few	CATSRADRGASGIQYF
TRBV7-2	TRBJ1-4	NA	CASSLAADRRFGVTNEKLFF
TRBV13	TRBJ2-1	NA	CASSLGGHDNEQFF
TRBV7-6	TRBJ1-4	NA	CASSLAWWGTGGEKLFF
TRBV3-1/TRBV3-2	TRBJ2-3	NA	CASSQDAGGPPDTQYF
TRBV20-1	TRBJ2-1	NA	CSARDHHEQFF
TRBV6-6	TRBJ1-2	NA	CASSYSAVGGGYGYTF
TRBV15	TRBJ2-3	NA	CATSGNLGTDTQYF
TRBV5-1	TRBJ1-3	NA	CASRQEQSGNTIYF
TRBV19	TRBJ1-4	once	CASMENEKLFF
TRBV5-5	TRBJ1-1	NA	CASSPVTGTNTEAFF